Included here is one T cell receptor beta chain sequence, with context. Its antigen remains undetermined. No much larger clone is present one base from it, and per-base qualities are unavailable. V lost 2 bases and J lost 0 bases; the stretch between them is 8 bases long. The CDR3 starts with the cysteine, ends with the phenylalanine, and has 15 residues. Just the 45-base CDR3 DNA is kept, in frame starting at base 1. CDR1 and CDR2 were assigned from the germline V gene as SGHTA and FQGNSA. Genomic DNA from frozen pancreas tissue was processed for repertoire sequencing. The DNeasy Blood and Tissue Kit was used to extract roughly 1.7-3.2 ug of genomic DNA from either umbilical cord blood or frozen pancreas. The sample comes from a study of fetal regulatory T cell absence and autoimmunity listed by TCRdb under 2017. General notes on the study: Autoimmunity of the exocrine pancreas was seen in the IPEX patients even though clinical diabetes was absent.

On the immunoSEQ human TCRbeta survey platform, TCRbeta CDR3 regions were amplified and barcoded with a two-step multiplex PCR. Illumina instruments were used to sequence the libraries, and IgH from the same samples was sequenced in parallel. Regarding the original processing steps: Raw reads were filtered against IMGT V, D, J definitions and were binned using a nearest-neighbor algorithm so that PCR and sequencing errors were removed. A clone was defined as an identical nucleotide sequence, and differential abundance between tissues was tested with a Fisher exact test for each clone using a pFDR threshold of p<0.01. Clones whose frequencies were too low for statistical inference were excluded by a minimum inclusion filter of 10 in either sample. The immunoSEQ Analyzer was used for pairwise clonal comparisons, while IMGT tools were used to assess gene family usage. This is the immuneACCESS table as TCRdb keeps it, with only in-frame sequences that have V and J called. A part of the clones is gone; compared with another copy, unresolved V genes explain less than half, and the rest is unexplained. D and trimming were read from the DNA, whereas the V and J calls and clone size are those reported in that table. The sample table records roughly 95,000 clones; less than 80% of these occur just once. The ten largest clonotypes hold 2% of the sample.

Broader findings and caveats from the paper: The oligoclonal enrichment was taken as support for antigen-driven autoimmunity in the pancreas before birth in IPEX syndrome. TRB gene family usage was found to be broadly similar between cord blood and pancreas and to resemble published neonatal and adult repertoires. Significant oligoclonal enrichment of the TCR compartment was observed in pancreas versus cord blood, with some top clones enriched more than 90-fold.

The sequence derives from a male donor with IPEX syndrome. The chain uses TRBV7-2 and TRBJ2-4, with the identity of the D gene unclear. Material for sequencing was pancreas tissue. This receptor has the CDR3 CASSLRSLAKNIQYF. The DNA sequence is as follows: TGTGCCAGCAGCTTAAGGTCCTTAGCCAAAAACATTCAGTACTTC.